This T cell receptor beta chain appears in the sequencing data of a study of blood T cells in healthy people across ages (dated by TCRdb to about 2015). Turning to the overall study: In model experiments, template switching captured roughly one uniquely barcoded TCR beta cDNA molecule for every two T cells. To avoid experimental bias, donors of different ages were spread randomly across the sequencing lanes. The donors were split into four age groups: young (average around 15 years), middle-aged (39), aged (62) and long-lived (roughly 88). Two additional independent replicas of 1 million unique cDNA reads from the same blood draw were analyzed for two donors (one aged 18 to 30 and one aged 80 or older). The study measured age-related changes in TCR beta repertoire diversity using deep sequencing normalized with unique cDNA molecular identifiers. Summary of the overall study and its limitations: Donor CMV infection status was unknown, potentially confounding age-related changes in expanded clonotypes. Total diversity estimates from one million sequenced T cells were considered lower bounds and underestimates. Compared with the aged group, the long-lived group had more naive CD4+ T cells, fewer expanded clones and increased TCR diversity, suggesting age selection. Since profiling was done on bulk unsorted PBMCs, naive and antigen-experienced compartments could not be conclusively compared. Observed TCR beta diversity correlated strongly with the percentage of naive T cells measured by flow cytometry. Observed TCR beta diversity per million T cells fell roughly linearly with age, and a significant reduction was already apparent by age approximately 40.

Concerning this clonotype: It has no known antigen specificity. Base quality data are lacking; no much larger clone is found one base away.

Library creation used 5' RACE. For sequencing, an Illumina HiSeq 2500 was employed. A second roughly 6 to 11 cycle PCR used a sample-barcoded 5' primer and a J-beta primer mix. A template-switch 5' adaptor carrying 12 random nucleotides introduced a unique molecular identifier onto each TCR beta cDNA molecule. At least 2.5 million CDR3-containing paired-end reads were obtained from each sample. The Mint cDNA synthesis kit, primed by a TRBC-specific oligonucleotide, was used to synthesize first-strand cDNA from all RNA. All cDNA was treated with uracil-DNA glycosylase and then went through a first 18-cycle PCR with the universal primers M1SS and BC2_uni_R. In the original analysis: For normalization, 1 million high-quality reads, each with a distinct molecular identifier, were randomly selected from each sample. Instead of being binned into consensus sequences, reads that shared molecular identifiers were thrown out. MiTCR, set to a Q25 quality threshold and the strictest error-elimination algorithm, was used for CDR3 identification, clonotype clustering and error correction. A nonparametric unseen species model using Euler transformation provided a lower-bound estimate of total TCR beta diversity. TCRdb ran its own pipeline on the public reads, namely fastp trimming at Q25 and MiXCR clone calling, and kept in-frame beta chains. Each CDR3 protein appears once, grouped with its most common genes and DNA. These V and J calls rely on TCRdb rather than the paper's analysis. For this sample there are 1.5 million to 2 million distinct CDR3 sequences; approximately 32% appear just once. The ten largest clones represent around 11% of the sample.

Looking up the germline V gene yields CDR1 MNHEY and CDR2 SVGEGT. The V and J ends are trimmed by 3 bases and 0 bases, leaving 14 bases between them. The CDR3 numbers 16 residues from cysteine through phenylalanine. Only CDR3 DNA is held: 48 bases, read in frame from base 1. Donors were about 36 systemically healthy Caucasian individuals from Russia aged roughly 6 to 100 years. Each donor gave about 9.7 milliliters of peripheral blood, drawn into EDTA-treated Vacutainer tubes. PBMCs were isolated by Ficoll-Paque density-gradient centrifugation, with at least 6 million obtained per sample. Trizol reagent was used to extract total RNA from PBMCs, with at least 6 micrograms per sample. For every donor, an aliquot of PBMCs went through flow cytometry to measure the percentages of naive CD45RAhigh/CD27high T cells.

This TCR was recovered from a woman aged 25 to 39 in good health. The V and J segments used are TRBV6-2 or TRBV6-3 and TRBJ2-5; TRBD1 might be the D gene, on 6 matching bases. Sequencing input: blood. The nucleotide sequence is TGTGCCAGCAGTTATTTAATGGGGGCGTACCAAGAGACCCAGTACTTC. It translates to CASSYLMGAYQETQYF.